This TCR beta chain came from a study of low-dose radiotherapy and immunotherapy resistance in tumors (dated by TCRdb to 2021 to 2024). Background for the entire study: Cohort 1 received 0.5 Gy per fraction every 2 weeks, with a prescribed total PTV dose of 6.5 Gy. In Cohort 2, 1 Gy per fraction was delivered every two weeks, for a total of 13 Gy over 26 weeks. Patients were given nivolumab as a 240 mg flat dose every two weeks and ipilimumab at 1 mg/kg every six weeks, with both drugs delivered intravenously. Cyclophosphamide 200 mg/m2 was given intravenously every two weeks, one day before each radiation and immunotherapy administration. Starting on cycle 1 day 1, patients took 300 mg of aspirin by mouth once a day for four cycles. The trial did not randomize participants into treatment groups. Eight patients were included in the translational analysis, namely three from the first dose cohort plus the first five from the second dose cohort.

The reads were generated on an Illumina HiSeq 2500. First-strand cDNA was synthesized using Superscript III and a set of TRAV- and TRBV-specific primers, so that both TCRalpha and TCRbeta chains were covered. A roughly 20-cycle PCR with Phusion amplified the TCRs, pairing a constant-region primer with the adapter that was attached to the V primers. The MessageAmp II aRNA Amplification Kit was used to amplify the isolated mRNA, with in vitro transcription run for approximately 15 hours at 37 degrees C. The Dynabeads mRNA DIRECT Purification Kit was used to isolate the mRNA for TCR sequencing. A second approximately 25-cycle Phusion PCR added indexed Illumina adapters, and products were purified with AMPure XP beads. The paper's data handling went like this. Using custom Perl scripts, TCR sequences encoding the same protein were pooled, out-of-frame sequences were removed, and the abundance of each clonotype was computed. TCR sequences supported by only a single read were excluded from analysis. Among the metrics used to describe the repertoires were Shannon entropy, Gini index, clonality, richness, and the frequency of TCRs shared between repertoires. TCRdb reprocessed the public reads (quality trimming at Q25 with fastp, clone calling with MiXCR) and kept in-frame beta chains. Each entry merges the rows of one CDR3 protein and shows their most common DNA and genes. The V and J calls reflect TCRdb's pipeline rather than the authors' work. The table for this sample lists about 100,000 distinct CDR3 sequences; roughly 20% of them were counted only once. The ten most abundant clones make up approximately 4% of the sample.

Per the publication, the time point label means: after trial treatment. Explained via the paper, the treatment or condition label denotes: LDRT plus nivolumab, ipilimumab, low-dose cyclophosphamide and aspirin (RACIN trial). Donors were enrolled in RACIN, a single-arm phase I dose-escalation trial in which nivolumab, ipilimumab, aspirin, low-dose cyclophosphamide and low-dose radiotherapy were combined. Patients with advanced, TIL-negative solid tumors were considered eligible. The CDR3 measures 15 amino acids from cysteine to phenylalanine. Only the CDR3 DNA is retained, 45 bases long and in frame from the first base. A note on this clonotype: The antigen it binds to is not known. Nothing much larger sits one base from this clone, and base qualities are not available.

The clonotype was recovered from a male donor with prostate cancer. In this chain, TRBV26 is recombined with TRBJ2-7; no DNA check was done on the table's D call, TRBD1. TRBV26 is reported as a pseudogene. Sample: PBMCs, taken after low-dose radiotherapy plus immunotherapy. The CDR3 region: CASSRAGTDSYEQYF. The nucleotides read TGTGCCAGCAGTCGAGCCGGGACAGACTCCTACGAGCAGTACTTC.